This T cell receptor (beta chain) was captured in a study of blood T cell repertoires in COVID-19 (TCRdb year 2020). For the study in its entirety: The collaborator samples originated in the United States, Italy and Spain and spanned the acute and convalescent phases of COVID-19. The material from the prospective study consisted of cDNA or gDNA derived from T cells, B-cell-depleted T cells, or PBMCs. A freely available public database, intended as a resource for researchers studying the immune response to SARS-CoV-2, is where the repertoires were released. The samples were drawn from the first 160 participants of the ongoing ImmuneRACE study and from over a thousand subjects provided by 6 global collaborators. A de-identified subject ID, COVID-19 status, age in years and sex were almost always included in the sample metadata. Where available, HLA class I and class II types were obtained from metadata supplied by the sample provider rather than from assay-based typing. The dataset comprised deeply sampled blood TCRbeta repertoires from subjects exposed to, actively infected with, or recovered from COVID-19.

TCRbeta CDR3 regions were amplified from genomic DNA by means of the immunoSEQ Assay, a bias-controlled multiplex PCR. The paper's data handling went like this. The number of nucleated cells in each sample was estimated from the amplification of reference gene primers within the assay. To quantify the absolute abundance of each unique TCRbeta CDR3 rearrangement, sequence reads were collapsed and filtered. For each sample, productive Simpson clonality was calculated as the square root of Simpson's diversity index across productive rearrangements. TCRdb limited this immuneACCESS table to in-frame rearrangements with V and J called. A share of clones is missing; checked studies link under half to unresolved V genes, and the rest is unexplained. The D gene and trimming were derived from the DNA, and the V and J assignments and clone size from that table. Counted in this sample were about 300,000 clones; approximately 84% of them appeared once. Clones ranked in the top ten supply roughly 4% of the sample.

Trimming leaves V shorter by 5 bases and J shorter by 4 bases, with the junction holding 3 bases beyond the gene matches. The CDR3 spans 12 residues, from the cysteine through the phenylalanine. The DNA shown is the 36-base CDR3, in frame from base 1. CDR1 GTSNPN and CDR2 SVGIG were looked up in the germline V gene (reference sequence). As regards this clone: What this receptor recognizes is not known. Base quality data are lacking; no much larger clone is found one base away.

Study-wide findings and limitations: The quantity of clinical and demographic metadata differed by source and by participant and was supplied without curation.

Enrolling through a virtual design, the prospective study's participants ranged in age from roughly 18 to 89 years and lived across roughly 24 United States geographic areas. Cohort assignment in the prospective study relied on participant-reported clinical history from a screening survey and a study questionnaire. ImmuneRACE Cohort 3 recovered participants were defined by two consecutive negative NP/OP PCR tests, healthcare professional clearance, or symptom resolution. In the prospective study, whole blood, serum and a nasopharyngeal or oropharyngeal swab were collected from each participant by mobile phlebotomists. Over a roughly 2-month period, participants in the prospective study had the option of providing additional blood draws and questionnaires. Prospective study blood samples were shipped either frozen or at room temperature before DNA extraction.

The sequence came from a man under 40 who had recovered from COVID-19. The sequencing input was PBMCs or T cells enriched from blood (not recorded which). The sequence links TRBV30 to TRBJ1-2, with 8 bases aligning to TRBD1. The base sequence is TGTGCCTGGGTTCAGGGGGCCTATGGCTACACCTTC. Translated, this is CAWVQGAYGYTF.